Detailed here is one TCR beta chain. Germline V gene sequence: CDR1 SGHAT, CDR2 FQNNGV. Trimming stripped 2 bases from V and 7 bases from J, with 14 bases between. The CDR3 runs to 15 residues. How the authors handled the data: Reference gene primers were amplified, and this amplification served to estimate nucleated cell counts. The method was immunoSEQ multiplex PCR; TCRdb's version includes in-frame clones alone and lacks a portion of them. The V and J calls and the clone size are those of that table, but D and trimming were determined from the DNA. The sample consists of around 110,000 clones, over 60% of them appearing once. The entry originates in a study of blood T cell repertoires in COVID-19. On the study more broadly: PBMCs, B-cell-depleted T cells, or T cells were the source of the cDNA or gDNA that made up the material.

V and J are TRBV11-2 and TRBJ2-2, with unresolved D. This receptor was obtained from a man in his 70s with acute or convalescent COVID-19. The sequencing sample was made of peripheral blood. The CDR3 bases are TGTGCCAGCAGCTTAAATTCCGGGTTGAACGGGGAGCTGTTTTTT. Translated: CASSLNSGLNGELFF.